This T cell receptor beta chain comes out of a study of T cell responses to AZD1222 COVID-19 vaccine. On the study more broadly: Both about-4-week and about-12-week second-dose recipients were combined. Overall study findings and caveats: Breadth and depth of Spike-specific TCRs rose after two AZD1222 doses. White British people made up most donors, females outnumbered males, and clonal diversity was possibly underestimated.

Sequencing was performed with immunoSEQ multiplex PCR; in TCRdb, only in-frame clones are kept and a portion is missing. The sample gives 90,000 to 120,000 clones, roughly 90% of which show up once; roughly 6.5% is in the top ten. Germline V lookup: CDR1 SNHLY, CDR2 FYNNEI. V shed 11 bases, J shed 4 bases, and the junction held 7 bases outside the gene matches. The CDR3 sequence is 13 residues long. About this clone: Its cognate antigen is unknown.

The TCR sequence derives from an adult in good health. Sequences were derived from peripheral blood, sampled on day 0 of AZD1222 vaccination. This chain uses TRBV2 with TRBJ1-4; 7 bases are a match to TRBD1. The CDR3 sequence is CAGSGTDNEKLFF. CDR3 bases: TGTGCCGGGAGCGGGACAGATAATGAAAAACTGTTTTTT.